This T cell receptor beta chain was sequenced during a study of T cells in Graves' hyperthyroidism and ophthalmopathy. Study-wide results and caveats: Before onset, by a median of around 6.4 months, the model predicted ophthalmopathy.

This clonotype was counted many times. What it recognizes is unknown. The TCR beta CDR3 regions underwent amplification using RNA transcripts as the source. An initial round of RT-PCR targeting the TCR CDR3 relied on the HTBI primer set. TCRdb passed the multiplex PCR reads through MiXCR, listing each CDR3 protein once. The sample has about 570,000 distinct CDR3 sequences, roughly 50% seen once. Sequenced sample: peripheral blood or thyroid tissue (not recorded which). This TCR was sampled from an adult woman with Graves' disease, either hyperthyroidism or ophthalmopathy (not recorded which).

CDR3 coding DNA: TGCAGTGCTTGGGACAGGGGTAGACTCGCTGAAGCTTTCTTT. Its translation: CSAWDRGRLAEAFF. This chain uses TRBV20-1 with TRBJ1-1, with 10 bases fitting TRBD1. The CDR3 runs 14 residues. Per the germline V gene, CDR1 is DFQATT and CDR2 is SNEGSKA (reference sequence). Trimming at V came to 5 bases and at J to 6 bases, leaving 9 bases not matched to a gene.